This entry describes one T cell receptor (beta chain). This sample is part of a study of blood T cell repertoires in COVID-19. Looking at the study overall: COVID-19 samples, acute and convalescent, were from the United States, Italy and Spain. The cDNA or gDNA used as material had been derived from T cells, B-cell-depleted T cells, or PBMCs.

TCRdb keeps only in-frame clones here, not all; method: immunoSEQ multiplex PCR. The sample comprises roughly 200,000 clones, more than 70% of which are singletons, and 5.6% rests with the top ten. Germline V lookup: CDR1 SGHAT, CDR2 FQNNGV. V dropped 4 bases and J dropped 0 bases, with 12 bases sitting between them. This CDR3 spans 16 amino acids. Adults between roughly 18 and 95 years of age took part from 20 to 25 US areas. Participants were placed into cohorts based on the clinical history they reported. Sequencing was done on a sample of PBMCs or T cells enriched from blood (not recorded which). The origin of this receptor is a man between 40 and 49 years old with acute COVID-19. This chain joins TRBV11-2 and TRBJ1-4; a weak D match, TRBD1 (6 bases). CDR3 sequence reads: CASSSPGQATNEKLFF. In DNA, the CDR3 is TGTGCCAGCAGCTCTCCGGGACAAGCAACTAATGAAAAACTGTTTTTT.